This TCR beta chain was sequenced in a study of CD8+CD57+ T cells in acquired aplastic anemia. V gave up 3 bases and J gave up 4 bases; unmatched junction bases: 6. This CDR3 has 15 amino acids. Germline loops: CDR1 SGHVS, CDR2 FQNEAQ. Researchers used genomic DNA as the template to profile TCR beta VDJ and CDR3. TCRdb reanalysed the reads using MiXCR and keeps one entry per CDR3 protein. The table shows roughly 200,000 distinct CDR3 sequences, with roughly 65% occurring only once. Sequenced patients had shown CD8+CD57+ cell expansion by flow cytometry. No therapy had been given to the patients at the time of blood sampling.

The sequenced sample was sorted CD4+, CD8+, or CD8+CD57+ T cells (not recorded which) from PBMCs. This receptor was identified in a human donor with aplastic anemia. The chain employs TRBV7-8 and TRBJ2-7; 10 nucleotides agree with TRBD2. The CDR3 nucleotides are TGTGCCAGCAGCTTTCTTGCTAGCGGGGGTTACGAGCAGTACTTC. It yields the protein CASSFLASGGYEQYF.